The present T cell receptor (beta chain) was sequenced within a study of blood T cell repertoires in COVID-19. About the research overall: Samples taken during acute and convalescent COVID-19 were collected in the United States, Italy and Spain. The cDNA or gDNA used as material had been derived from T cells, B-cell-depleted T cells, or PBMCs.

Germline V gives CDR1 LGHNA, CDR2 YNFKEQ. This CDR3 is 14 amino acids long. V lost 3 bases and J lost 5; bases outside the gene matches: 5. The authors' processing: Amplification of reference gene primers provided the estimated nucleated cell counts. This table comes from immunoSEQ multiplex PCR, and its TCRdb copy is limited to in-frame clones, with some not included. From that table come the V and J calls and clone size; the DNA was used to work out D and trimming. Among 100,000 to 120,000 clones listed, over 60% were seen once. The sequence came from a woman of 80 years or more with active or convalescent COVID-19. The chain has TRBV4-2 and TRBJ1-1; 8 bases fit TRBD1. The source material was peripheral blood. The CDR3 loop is CASSQPGGATEAFF. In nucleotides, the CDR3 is TGTGCCAGCAGCCAGCCAGGGGGCGCGACTGAAGCTTTCTTT.